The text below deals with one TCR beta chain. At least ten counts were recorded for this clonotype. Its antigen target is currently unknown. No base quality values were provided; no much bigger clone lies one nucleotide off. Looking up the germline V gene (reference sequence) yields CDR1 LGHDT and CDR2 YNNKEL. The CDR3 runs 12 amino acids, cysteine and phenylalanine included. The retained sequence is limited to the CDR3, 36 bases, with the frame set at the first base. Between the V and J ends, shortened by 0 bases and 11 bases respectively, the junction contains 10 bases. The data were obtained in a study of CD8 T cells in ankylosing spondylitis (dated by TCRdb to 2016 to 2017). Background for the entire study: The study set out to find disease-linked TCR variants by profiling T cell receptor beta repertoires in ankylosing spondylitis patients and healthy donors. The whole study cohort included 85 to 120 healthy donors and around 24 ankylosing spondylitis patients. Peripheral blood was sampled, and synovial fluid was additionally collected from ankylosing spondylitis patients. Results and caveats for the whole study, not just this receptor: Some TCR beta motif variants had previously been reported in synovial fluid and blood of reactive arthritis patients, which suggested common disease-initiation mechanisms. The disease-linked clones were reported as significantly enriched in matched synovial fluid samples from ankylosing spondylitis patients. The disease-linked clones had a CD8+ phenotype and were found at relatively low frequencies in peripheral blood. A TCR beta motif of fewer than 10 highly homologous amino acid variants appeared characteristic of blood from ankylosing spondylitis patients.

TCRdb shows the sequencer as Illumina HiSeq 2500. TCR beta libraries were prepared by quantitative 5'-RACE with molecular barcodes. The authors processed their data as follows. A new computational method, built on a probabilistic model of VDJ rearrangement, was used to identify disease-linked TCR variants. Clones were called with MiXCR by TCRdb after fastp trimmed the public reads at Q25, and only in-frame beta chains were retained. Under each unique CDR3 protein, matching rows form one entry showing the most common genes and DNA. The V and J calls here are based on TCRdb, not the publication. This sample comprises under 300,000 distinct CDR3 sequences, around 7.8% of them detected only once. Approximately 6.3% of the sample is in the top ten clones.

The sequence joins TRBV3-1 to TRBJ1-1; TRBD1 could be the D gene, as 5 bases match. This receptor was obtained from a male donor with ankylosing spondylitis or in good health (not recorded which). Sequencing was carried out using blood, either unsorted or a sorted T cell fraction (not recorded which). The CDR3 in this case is CASSQEGRAAFF. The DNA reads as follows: TGTGCCAGCAGCCAAGAGGGACGAGCGGCTTTCTTT.